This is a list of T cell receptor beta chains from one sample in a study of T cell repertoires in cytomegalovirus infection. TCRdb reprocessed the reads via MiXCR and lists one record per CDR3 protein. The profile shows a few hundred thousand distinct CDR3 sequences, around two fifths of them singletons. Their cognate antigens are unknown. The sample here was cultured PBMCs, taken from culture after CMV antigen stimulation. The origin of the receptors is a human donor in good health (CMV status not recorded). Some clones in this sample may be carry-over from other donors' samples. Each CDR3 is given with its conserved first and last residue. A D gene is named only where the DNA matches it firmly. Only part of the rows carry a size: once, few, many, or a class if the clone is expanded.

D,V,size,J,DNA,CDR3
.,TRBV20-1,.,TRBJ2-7,TGCAGTGCTGAGTACCGGGACACCTACGAGCAGTACTTC,CSAEYRDTYEQYF
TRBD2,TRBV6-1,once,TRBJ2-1,TGTGCCAGCAGTACCGGGACTAGCGGGAGGCTGAGCTCCTACAATGAGCAGTTCTTC,CASSTGTSGRLSSYNEQFF
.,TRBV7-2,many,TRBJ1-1,TGTGCCAGCACCCTCACGGGCGGCAGGGGACCCGGAAAAGCTTTCTTT,CASTLTGGRGPGKAFF
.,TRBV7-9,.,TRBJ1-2,TGTGCCAGCAGCTTAGGCAGGGGAGGGAACTATGGCTACACCTTC,CASSLGRGGNYGYTF
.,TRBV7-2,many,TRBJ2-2,TGTGCCAGCAGCCCGCAGACATCGAACACCGGGGAGCTGTTTTTT,CASSPQTSNTGELFF
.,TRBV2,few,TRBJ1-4,TGTGCCAGCAGCAGGTGGGGTCTAACTAATGAAAAACTGTTTTTT,CASSRWGLTNEKLFF
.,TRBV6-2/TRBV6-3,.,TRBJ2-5,TGTGCCAGCAGTTACATCGGCAGCCCCCAAGAGACCCAGTACTTC,CASSYIGSPQETQYF
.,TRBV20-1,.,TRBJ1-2,TGCAGTGCTAGAGGGTGGCAGACCTATGGCTACACCTTC,CSARGWQTYGYTF
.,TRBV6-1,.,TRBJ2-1,TGTGCCAGCAGTGATGGAATGGTCAATGAGCAGTTCTTC,CASSDGMVNEQFF
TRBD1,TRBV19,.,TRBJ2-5,TGTGCCAGTAGTTCCGGACAGGGCTCTAAGACCCAGTACTTC,CASSSGQGSKTQYF
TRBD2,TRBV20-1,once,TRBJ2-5,TGCAGTGCTAGACCCAGGACTAGAGTAGAGACCCAGTACTTC,CSARPRTRVETQYF
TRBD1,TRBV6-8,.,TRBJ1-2,TGTGCCAGCAGTACGGGACAGGGAGCTAACTATGGCTACACCTTC,CASSTGQGANYGYTF
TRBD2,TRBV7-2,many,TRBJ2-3,TGTGCCAGCAGCTTACAGCGGGGGACCACAGATACGCAGTATTTT,CASSLQRGTTDTQYF
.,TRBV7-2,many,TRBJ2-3,TGTGCCAGCAGCCTACGGGGGGCCGAGGATACGCAGTATTTT,CASSLRGAEDTQYF
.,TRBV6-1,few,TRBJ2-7,TGTGCCAGCGACTCCCTCACGGGGGGCTCTTACGAGCAGTACTTC,CASDSLTGGSYEQYF
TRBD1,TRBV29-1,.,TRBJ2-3,TGCAGCGTTACCCCCGGGACAGGGGGTTCAGATACGCAGTATTTT,CSVTPGTGGSDTQYF
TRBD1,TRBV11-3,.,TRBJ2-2,TGTGCCAGCAGCCCCCGACAGGGGATGGAGTCCGGGGAGCTGTTTTTT,CASSPRQGMESGELFF
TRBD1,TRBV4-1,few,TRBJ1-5,TGCGCCAGCAGCCGATTCCCGGGACAGGGGATGTATAGCAATCAGCCCCAGCATTTT,CASSRFPGQGMYSNQPQHF
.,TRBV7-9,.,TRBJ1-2,TGTGCCAGCTGGGTAACAGGGCCCTACTATGGCTACACCTTC,CASWVTGPYYGYTF
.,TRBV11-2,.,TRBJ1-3,TGTGCCAGCAGCTTAAAACGTTGGGGACTCTCTGGAAACACCATATATTTT,CASSLKRWGLSGNTIYF
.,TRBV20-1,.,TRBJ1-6,TGCAGTGCTAGAGACGGGGATCGGTCCTATAATTCACCCCTCCACTTT,CSARDGDRSYNSPLHF
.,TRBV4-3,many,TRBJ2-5,TGCGCCAGCAGCCAAGCCGGAGAGACCCAGTACTTC,CASSQAGETQYF
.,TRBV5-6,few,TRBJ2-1,TGTGCCAGCAGCTTGACTAGAGAGCAGTTCTTC,CASSLTREQFF
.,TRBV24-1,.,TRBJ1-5,TGTGCCACCAGTGATTTGGGAGACAATCAGCCCCAGCATTTT,CATSDLGDNQPQHF
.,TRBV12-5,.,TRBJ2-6,TGTGCCCCCTCGGGGCTACGCGGGGCCAACGTCCTGACTTTC,CAPSGLRGANVLTF
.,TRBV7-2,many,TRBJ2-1,TGTGCCAGCAGGGATAGAGGGCTGTACAATGAGCAGTTCTTC,CASRDRGLYNEQFF
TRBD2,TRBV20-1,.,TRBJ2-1,TGCAGTCTCCGACCCGGGACTAGCGGGGAGGCAGGGCAGTTCTTC,CSLRPGTSGEAGQFF
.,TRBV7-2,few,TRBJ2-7,TGTGCCAGCAGCGAAGGACTACGCAGAACGAGAAGCTCCTACGAGCAGTACTTC,CASSEGLRRTRSSYEQYF
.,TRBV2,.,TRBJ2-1,TGTGCCAGCAATCCGGGACGGGACAATGAGCAGTTCTTC,CASNPGRDNEQFF
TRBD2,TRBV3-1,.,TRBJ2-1,TGTGCCAGCAGCCCATTCGGGACTAGCGGGGTGGGCAATGAGCAGTTCTTC,CASSPFGTSGVGNEQFF
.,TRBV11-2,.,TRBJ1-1,TGTGCCAGCAGCTTCAGCTATCGGAGCACTGAAGCTTTCTTT,CASSFSYRSTEAFF
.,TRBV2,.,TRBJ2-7,TGTGCCAGCAGAGCCGGCGTCATCTCCTACGAGCAGTACTTC,CASRAGVISYEQYF
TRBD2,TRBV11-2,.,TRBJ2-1,TGTGCCAGCAGCTCGGGACTAGCGGGAATGGGCAATGAGCAGTTCTTC,CASSSGLAGMGNEQFF
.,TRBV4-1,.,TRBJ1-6,TGCGCCAGCAGCAATAACCCTCTAAATTCACCCCTCCACTTT,CASSNNPLNSPLHF
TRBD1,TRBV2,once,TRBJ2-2,TGTGCCAGCAGCCTCAACAGGGGCACCGGGGAGCTGTTTTTT,CASSLNRGTGELFF